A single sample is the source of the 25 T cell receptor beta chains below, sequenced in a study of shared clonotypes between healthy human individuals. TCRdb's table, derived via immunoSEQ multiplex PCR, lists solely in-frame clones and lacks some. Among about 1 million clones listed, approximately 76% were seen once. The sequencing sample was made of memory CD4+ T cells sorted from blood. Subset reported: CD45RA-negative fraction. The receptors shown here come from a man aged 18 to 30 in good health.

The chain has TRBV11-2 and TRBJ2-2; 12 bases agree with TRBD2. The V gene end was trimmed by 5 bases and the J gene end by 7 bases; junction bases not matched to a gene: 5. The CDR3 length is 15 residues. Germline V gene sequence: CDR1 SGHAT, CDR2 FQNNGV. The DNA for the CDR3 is TGTGCCAGCAGCAGACTAGCGGGAGATGTCGGGGAGCTGTTTTTT. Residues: CASSRLAGDVGELFF. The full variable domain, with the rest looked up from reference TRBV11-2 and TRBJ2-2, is EAGVAQSPRYKIIEKRQSVAFWCNPISGHATLYWYQQILGQGPKLLIQFQNNGVVDDSQLPKDRFSAERLKGVDSTLKIQPAKLEDSAVYLCASSRLAGDVGELFFGEGSRLTVL.

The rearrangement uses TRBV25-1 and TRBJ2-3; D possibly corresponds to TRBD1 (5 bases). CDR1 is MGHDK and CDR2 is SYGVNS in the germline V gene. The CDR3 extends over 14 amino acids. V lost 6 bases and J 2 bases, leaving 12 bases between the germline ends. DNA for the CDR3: TGTGCCAGCAGCGCGCAGGGATCCACAGATACGCAGTATTTT. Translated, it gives CASSAQGSTDTQYF.

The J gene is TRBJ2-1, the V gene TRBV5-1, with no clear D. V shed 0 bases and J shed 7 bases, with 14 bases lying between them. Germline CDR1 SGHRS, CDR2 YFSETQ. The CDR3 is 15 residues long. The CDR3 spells CASSLVRPNGNEQFF. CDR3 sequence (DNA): TGCGCCAGCAGCTTGGTACGGCCCAACGGGAATGAGCAGTTCTTC.

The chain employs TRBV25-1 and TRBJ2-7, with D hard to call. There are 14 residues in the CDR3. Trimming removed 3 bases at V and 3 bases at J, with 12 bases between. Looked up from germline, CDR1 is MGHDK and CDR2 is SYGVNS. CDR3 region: CASSEAERNYEQYF. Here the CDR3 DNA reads TGTGCCAGCAGTGAGGCAGAGCGTAACTACGAGCAGTACTTC.

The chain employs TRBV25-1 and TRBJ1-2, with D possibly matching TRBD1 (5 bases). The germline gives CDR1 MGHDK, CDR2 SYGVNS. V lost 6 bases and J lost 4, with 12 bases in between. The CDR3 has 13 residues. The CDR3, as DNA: TGTGCCAGCAGAGAAACGGGGCTCTATGGCTACACCTTC. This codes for CASRETGLYGYTF.

The DNA for the CDR3 is TGTGCCAGCAGTGATTCGAGGGGAGGGCCGCGGGAGACCCAGTACTTC. This codes for CASSDSRGGPRETQYF. The chain couples TRBV2 to TRBJ2-5; 7 bases map to TRBD2. The CDR3 covers 16 residues. CDR1 and CDR2 from the germline V gene are SNHLY and FYNNEI. V lost 3 bases, J lost 5 bases, and 12 bases stayed unmatched.

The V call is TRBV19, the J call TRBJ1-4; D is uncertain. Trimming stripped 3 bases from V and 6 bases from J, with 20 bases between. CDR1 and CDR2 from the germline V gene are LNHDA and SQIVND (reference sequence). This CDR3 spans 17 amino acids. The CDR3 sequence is CASSIAAGSKRDEKLFF. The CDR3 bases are TGTGCCAGTAGTATCGCGGCAGGATCGAAGAGGGATGAAAAACTGTTTTTT.

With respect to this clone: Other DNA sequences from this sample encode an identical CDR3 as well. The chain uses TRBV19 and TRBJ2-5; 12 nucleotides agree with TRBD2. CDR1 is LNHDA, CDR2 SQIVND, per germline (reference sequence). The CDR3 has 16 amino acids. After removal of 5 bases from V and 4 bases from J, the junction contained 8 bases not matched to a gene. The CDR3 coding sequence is TGTGCCAGTAGTCCGCGACTAGCGGGGGTGGGAGAGACCCAGTACTTC. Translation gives CASSPRLAGVGETQYF.

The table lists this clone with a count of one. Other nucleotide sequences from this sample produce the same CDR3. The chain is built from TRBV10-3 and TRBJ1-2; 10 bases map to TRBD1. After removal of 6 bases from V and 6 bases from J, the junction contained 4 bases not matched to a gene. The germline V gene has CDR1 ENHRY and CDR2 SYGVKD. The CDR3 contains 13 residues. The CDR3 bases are TGTGCCATCAGCCCCGGACAGGGGGATGGCTACACCTTC. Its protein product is CAISPGQGDGYTF.

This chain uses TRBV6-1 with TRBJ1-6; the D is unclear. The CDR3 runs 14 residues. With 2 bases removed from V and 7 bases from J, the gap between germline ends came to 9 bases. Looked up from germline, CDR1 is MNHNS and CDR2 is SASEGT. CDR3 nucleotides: TGTGCCAGCAGTGAACTCCCGTGGAATTCACCCCTCCACTTT. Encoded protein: CASSELPWNSPLHF.

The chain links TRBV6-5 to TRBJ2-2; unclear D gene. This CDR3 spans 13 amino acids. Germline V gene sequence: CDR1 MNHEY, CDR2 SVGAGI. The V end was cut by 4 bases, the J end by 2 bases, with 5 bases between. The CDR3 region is CASSWANTGELFF. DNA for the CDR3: TGTGCCAGCAGTTGGGCTAACACCGGGGAGCTGTTTTTT.

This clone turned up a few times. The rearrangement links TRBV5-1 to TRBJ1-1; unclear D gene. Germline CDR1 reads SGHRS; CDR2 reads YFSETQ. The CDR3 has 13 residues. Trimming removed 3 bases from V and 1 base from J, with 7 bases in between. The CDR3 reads CASSYTANTEAFF. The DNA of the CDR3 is TGCGCCAGCAGCTATACAGCGAACACTGAAGCTTTCTTT.

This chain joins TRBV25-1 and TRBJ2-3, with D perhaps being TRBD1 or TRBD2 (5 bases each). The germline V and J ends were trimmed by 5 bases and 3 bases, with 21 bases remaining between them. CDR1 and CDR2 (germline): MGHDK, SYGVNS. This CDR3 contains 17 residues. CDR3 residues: CASSPFLGQGDTDTQYF. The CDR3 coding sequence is TGTGCCAGCAGTCCTTTTCTGGGTCAGGGAGATACAGATACGCAGTATTTT.

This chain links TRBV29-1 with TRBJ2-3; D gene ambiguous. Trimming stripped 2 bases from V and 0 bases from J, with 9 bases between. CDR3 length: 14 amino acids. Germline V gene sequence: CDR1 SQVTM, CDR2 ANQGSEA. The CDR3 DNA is TGCAGCGTTGAAAGGTTCTCTAGCACAGATACGCAGTATTTT. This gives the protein CSVERFSSTDTQYF.

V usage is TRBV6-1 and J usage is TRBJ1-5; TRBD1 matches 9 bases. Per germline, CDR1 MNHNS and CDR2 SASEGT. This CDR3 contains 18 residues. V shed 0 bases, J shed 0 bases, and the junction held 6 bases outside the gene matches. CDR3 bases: TGTGCCAGCAGTGAAGCCGTTGGACAGGGGTATAGCAATCAGCCCCAGCATTTT. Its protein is CASSEAVGQGYSNQPQHF.

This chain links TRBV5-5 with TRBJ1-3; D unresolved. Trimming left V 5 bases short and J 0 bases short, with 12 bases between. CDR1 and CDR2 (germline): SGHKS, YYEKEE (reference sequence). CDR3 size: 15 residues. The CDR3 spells CASRFSISSGNTIYF. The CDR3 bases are TGTGCCAGCAGATTCAGCATCTCCTCTGGAAACACCATATATTTT.

CDR3 nucleotides: TGTGCCAGCAGTGAATCGGGACTAGCGGGAGGGGGGGAGACCCAGTACTTC. It encodes CASSESGLAGGGETQYF. The chain combines TRBV2 with TRBJ2-5; 16 bases are shared with TRBD2. The CDR3 covers 17 residues. Germline V gene lookup returns CDR1 SNHLY and CDR2 FYNNEI. Trimming removed 2 bases from V and 5 bases from J; junction bases left unmatched: 5.

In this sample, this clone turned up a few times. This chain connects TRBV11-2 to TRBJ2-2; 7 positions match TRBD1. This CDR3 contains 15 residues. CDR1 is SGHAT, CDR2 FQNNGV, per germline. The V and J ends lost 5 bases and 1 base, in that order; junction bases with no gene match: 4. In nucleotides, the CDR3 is TGTGCCAGCAGCCCTAGACAGGGGAACACCGGGGAGCTGTTTTTT. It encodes CASSPRQGNTGELFF.

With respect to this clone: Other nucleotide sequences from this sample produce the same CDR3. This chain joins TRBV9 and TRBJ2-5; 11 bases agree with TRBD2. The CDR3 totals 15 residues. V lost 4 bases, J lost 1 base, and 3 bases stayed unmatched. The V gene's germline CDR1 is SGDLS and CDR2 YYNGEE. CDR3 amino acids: CASSPGTSGQETQYF. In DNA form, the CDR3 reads TGTGCCAGCAGCCCAGGGACTAGCGGCCAAGAGACCCAGTACTTC.

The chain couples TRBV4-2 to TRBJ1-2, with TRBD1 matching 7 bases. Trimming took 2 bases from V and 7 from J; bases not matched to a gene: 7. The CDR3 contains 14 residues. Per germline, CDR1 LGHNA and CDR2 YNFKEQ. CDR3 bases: TGTGCCAGCAGCCAAAAGACAGGGCTTGGTGGCTACACCTTC. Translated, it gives CASSQKTGLGGYTF.

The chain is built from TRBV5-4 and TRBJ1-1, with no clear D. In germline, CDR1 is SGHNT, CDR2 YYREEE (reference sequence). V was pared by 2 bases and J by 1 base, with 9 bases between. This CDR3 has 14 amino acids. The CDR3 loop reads CASSLDYSNTEAFF. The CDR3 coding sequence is TGTGCCAGCAGCTTAGATTATTCGAACACTGAAGCTTTCTTT.

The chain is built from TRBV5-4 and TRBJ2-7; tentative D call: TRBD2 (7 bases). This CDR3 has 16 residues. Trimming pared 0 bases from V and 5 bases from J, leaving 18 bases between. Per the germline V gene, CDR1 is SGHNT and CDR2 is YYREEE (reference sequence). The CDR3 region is CASSLAGGTPPDEQYF. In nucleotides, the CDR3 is TGTGCCAGCAGCTTGGCCGGGGGGACACCCCCCGACGAGCAGTACTTC.

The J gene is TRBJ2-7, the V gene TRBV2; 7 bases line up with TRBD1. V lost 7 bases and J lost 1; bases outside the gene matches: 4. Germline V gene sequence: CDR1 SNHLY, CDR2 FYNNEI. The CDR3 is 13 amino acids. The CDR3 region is CASKTGISYEQYF. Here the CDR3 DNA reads TGTGCCAGCAAGACAGGGATTTCCTACGAGCAGTACTTC.

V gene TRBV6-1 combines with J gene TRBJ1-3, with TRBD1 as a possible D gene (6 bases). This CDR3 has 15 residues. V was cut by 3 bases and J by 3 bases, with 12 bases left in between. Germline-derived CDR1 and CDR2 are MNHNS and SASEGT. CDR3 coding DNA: TGTGCCAGCAGTGACGGGGGGCTAGGTGGAAACACCATATATTTT. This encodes CASSDGGLGGNTIYF.

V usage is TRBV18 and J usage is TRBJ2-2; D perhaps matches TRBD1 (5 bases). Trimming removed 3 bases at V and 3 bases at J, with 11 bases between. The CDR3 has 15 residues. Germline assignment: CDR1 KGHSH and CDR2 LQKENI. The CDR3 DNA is TGTGCCAGCTCACCTAGACAGCGAGACACCGGGGAGCTGTTTTTT. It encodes CASSPRQRDTGELFF.